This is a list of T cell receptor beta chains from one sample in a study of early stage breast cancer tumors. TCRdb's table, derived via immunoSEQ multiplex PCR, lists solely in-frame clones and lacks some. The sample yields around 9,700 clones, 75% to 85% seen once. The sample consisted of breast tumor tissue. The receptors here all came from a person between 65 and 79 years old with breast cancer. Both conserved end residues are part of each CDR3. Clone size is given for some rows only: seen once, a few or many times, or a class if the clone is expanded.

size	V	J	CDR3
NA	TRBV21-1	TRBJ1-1	CASSKVTGTNTEAFF
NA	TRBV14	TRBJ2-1	CASSQRPSGEQFF
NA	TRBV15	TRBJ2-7	CATSRPPFMRDRDPYEQYF
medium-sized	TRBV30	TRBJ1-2	CAWGGQGGHYGYTF
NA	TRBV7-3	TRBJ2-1	CASSPPGGSGDEQFF
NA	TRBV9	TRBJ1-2	CASSREGAAYGYTF
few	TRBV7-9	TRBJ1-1	CASSLGRGRNTEAFF
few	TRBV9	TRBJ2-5	CASSGPDRGGETQYF
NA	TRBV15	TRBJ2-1	CATSRGGQQQFF
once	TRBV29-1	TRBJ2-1	CSVAGSALPPFF
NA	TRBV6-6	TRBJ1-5	CASSWRTGGMYQPQHF
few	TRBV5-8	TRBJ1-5	CASRPDRGGNQPQHF
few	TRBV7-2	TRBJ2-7	CASSSDYRSYEQYF
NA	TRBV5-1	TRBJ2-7	CASSHEPFMAGGSSYEQYF
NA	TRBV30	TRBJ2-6	CARTGGTGANVLTF
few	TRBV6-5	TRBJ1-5	CASSVTRASNQPQHF
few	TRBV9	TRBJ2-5	CASSVATGVETQYF
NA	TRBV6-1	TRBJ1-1	CASSEVASLNTEAFF
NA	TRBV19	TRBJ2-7	CASSISFSRTEYYEQYF
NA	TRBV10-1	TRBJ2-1	CASSEQGAPSYNEQFF
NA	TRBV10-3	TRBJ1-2	CAIQKDSTNYGYTF
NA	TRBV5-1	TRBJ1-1	CASSLERGHTEAFF
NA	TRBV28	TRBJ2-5	CASSSPGEETQYF
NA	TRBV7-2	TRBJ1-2	CASSLRGEAYPGYTF
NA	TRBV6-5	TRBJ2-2	CASSIGSGELFF
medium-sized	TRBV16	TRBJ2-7	CASSQSQVGYEQYF
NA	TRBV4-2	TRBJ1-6	CASSQVWHGDNSPLHF
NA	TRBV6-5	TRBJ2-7	CASERSGAYEQYF
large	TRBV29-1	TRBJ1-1	CSFHPRQPNTEAFF
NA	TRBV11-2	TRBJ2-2	CASSPGTTNTGELFF
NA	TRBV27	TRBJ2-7	CASSPGGVLAEQYF
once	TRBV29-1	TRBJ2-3	CSASGLGDTQYF